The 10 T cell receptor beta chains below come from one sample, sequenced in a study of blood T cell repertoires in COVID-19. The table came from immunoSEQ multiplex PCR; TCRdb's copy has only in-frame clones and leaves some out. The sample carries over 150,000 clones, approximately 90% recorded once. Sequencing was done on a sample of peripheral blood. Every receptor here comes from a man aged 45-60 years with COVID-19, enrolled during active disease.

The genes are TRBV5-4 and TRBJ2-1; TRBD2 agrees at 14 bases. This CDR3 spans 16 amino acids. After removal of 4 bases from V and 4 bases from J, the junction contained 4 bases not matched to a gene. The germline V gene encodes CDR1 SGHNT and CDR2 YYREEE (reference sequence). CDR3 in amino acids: CASSPGTSGGYNEQFF. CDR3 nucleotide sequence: TGTGCCAGCAGCCCTGGGACTAGCGGGGGTTACAATGAGCAGTTCTTC.

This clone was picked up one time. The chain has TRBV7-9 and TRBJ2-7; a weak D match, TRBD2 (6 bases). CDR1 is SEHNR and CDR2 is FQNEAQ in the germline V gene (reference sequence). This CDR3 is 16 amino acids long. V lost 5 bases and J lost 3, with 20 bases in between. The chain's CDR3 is CASSPVGTRLYYEQYF. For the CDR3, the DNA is TGTGCCAGCAGCCCGGTGGGGACTCGGCTTTACTACGAGCAGTACTTC.

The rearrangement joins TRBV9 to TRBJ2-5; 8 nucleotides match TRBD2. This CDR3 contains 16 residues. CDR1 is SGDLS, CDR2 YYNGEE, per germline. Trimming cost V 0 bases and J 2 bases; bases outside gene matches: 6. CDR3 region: CASSVGNSGVQETQYF. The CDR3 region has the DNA TGTGCCAGCAGCGTAGGGAATAGCGGGGTACAAGAGACCCAGTACTTC. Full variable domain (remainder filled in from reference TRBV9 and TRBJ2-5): DSGVTQTPKHLITATGQRVTLRCSPRSGDLSVYWYQQSLDQGLQFLIQYYNGEERAKGNILERFSAQQFPDLHSELNLSSLELGDSALYFCASSVGNSGVQETQYFGPGTRLLVL.

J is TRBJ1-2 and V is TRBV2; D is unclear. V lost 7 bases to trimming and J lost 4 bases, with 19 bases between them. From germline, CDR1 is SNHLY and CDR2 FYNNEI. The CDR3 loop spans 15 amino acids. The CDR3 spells CASKPTVLAAYGYTF. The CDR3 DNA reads TGTGCCAGCAAGCCGACGGTACTTGCGGCCTATGGCTACACCTTC.

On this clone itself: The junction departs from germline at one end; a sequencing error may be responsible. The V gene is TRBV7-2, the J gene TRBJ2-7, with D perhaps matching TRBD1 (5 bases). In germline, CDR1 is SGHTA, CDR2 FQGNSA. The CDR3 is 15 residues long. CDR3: CASSLKGAASSEQYF. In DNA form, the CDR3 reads TGTGCCAGCAGCTTAAAAGGGGCCGCCTCCTCCGAGCAGTACTTC.

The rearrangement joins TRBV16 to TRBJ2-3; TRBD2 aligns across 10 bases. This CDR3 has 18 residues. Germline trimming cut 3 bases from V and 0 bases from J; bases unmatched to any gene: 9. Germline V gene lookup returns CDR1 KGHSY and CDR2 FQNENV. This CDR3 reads CASSQWGGLADSTDTQYF. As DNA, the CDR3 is TGTGCCAGCAGCCAGTGGGGCGGACTAGCGGACAGCACAGATACGCAGTATTTT.

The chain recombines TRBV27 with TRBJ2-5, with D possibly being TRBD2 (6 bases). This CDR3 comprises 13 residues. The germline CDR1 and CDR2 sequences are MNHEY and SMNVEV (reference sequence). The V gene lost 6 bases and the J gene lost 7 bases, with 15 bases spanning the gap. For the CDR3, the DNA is TGTGCCAGCAGAACGCCGGGACTTGGGACCCAGTACTTC. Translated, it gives CASRTPGLGTQYF.

The CDR3 DNA reads TGTGCCATCAGTGAGTCGCGGGGCAGGGCTAACACTGAAGCTTTCTTT. Translation gives CAISESRGRANTEAFF. The chain couples TRBV10-3 to TRBJ1-1; possibly TRBD1 for D (5 bases). Trimming removed 0 bases at V and 2 bases at J, with 13 bases between. The CDR3 contains 16 residues. Germline-derived CDR1 and CDR2 are ENHRY and SYGVKD.

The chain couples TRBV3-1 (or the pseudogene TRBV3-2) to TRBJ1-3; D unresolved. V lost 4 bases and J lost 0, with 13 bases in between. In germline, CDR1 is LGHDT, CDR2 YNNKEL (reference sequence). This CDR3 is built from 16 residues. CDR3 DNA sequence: TGTGCCAGCAGCCTAGACCCGGCAGGCTCTGGAAACACCATATATTTT. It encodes CASSLDPAGSGNTIYF.

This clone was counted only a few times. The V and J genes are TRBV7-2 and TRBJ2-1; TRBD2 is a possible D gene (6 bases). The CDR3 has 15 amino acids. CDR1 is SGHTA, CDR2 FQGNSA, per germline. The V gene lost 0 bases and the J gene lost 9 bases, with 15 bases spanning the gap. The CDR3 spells CASSLALGREGEQFF. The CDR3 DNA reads TGTGCCAGCAGCTTAGCCTTAGGGCGGGAAGGTGAGCAGTTCTTC.